This TCR beta chain came from a study of human T cells and chemical hapten exposure. Findings and limits, study-wide: Once DPC sensitization occurred, TCRs above 1 in 1000 frequency showed no change.

The CDR3 contains 14 residues. Germline V CDR1 and CDR2: MRHNA, SNTAGT. TCRdb reanalysed the 5' RACE reads using MiXCR and keeps one entry per CDR3 protein. Altogether 80,000 or so distinct CDR3 sequences are present, about 15% being singletons, with the ten largest covering approximately 7%. To note about this clonotype: The antigen remains undetermined. This may arise from a read error, as a much more abundant clone is one base away.

Someone pulled total RNA out of unfractionated whole blood. The gene calls are TRBV6-4 and TRBJ1-1; possibly TRBD1 for D (5 bases). This TCR was sampled from a female donor in good health. The CDR3 coding sequence is TGTGCCAGCAGTGCGGGGGGGGTGAACACTGGAGCTTTCTTT. This translates into CASSAGGVNTGAFF.